This TCR beta chain was captured by sequencing in a study of early T cells in non-severe SARS-CoV-2 infection. The germline V gene encodes CDR1 MDHEN and CDR2 SYDVKM. The CDR3 is 10 amino acids. V lost 10 bases and J lost 1, with 4 bases in between. TCRdb reanalysed the 5' RACE reads using MiXCR and keeps one entry per CDR3 protein. The sample yields more than 55,000 distinct CDR3 sequences, around 9.3% seen once. The chain recombines TRBV28 with TRBJ1-1; D remains unclear. What was sequenced was whole blood. This clonotype was sampled from an adult who was a healthcare worker with PCR-confirmed SARS-CoV-2 infection or an uninfected control (not recorded which). The CDR3 DNA reads as TGTGCCACCAAGAACACTGAAGCTTTCTTT. This encodes CATKNTEAFF.